This is a list of T cell receptor beta chains from one sample in a study of T cell responses to AZD1222 COVID-19 vaccine. Assay: immunoSEQ multiplex PCR; the TCRdb copy retains only in-frame clones and omits some. The sample consists of over 65,000 clones, 88% of them appearing once. The sequenced sample was peripheral blood, obtained 28 days after the second AZD1222 dose. Every receptor here comes from an adult who received the AZD1222 COVID-19 vaccine. Each CDR3 is given with its conserved first and last residue. The order of the fields is J gene, clone size, V gene, D gene, CDR3 DNA, CDR3 protein. A D gene is named only where the DNA matches it firmly. Clone size is shown for a subset of rows, as once, few, many or a class of expanded clone.

>TRBJ1-1|-|TRBV7-9|-
TGTGCCAGCAGCCCGGGGGACCGGGGGGTGAACACTGAAGCTTTCTTT
CASSPGDRGVNTEAFF
>TRBJ1-4|-|TRBV29-1|TRBD1
TGCAGCGTTGAAGAAGGACAGGGGGCTGGTGAAAAACTGTTTTTT
CSVEEGQGAGEKLFF
>TRBJ2-7|-|TRBV27|-
TGTGCCAGCAGTTTCCAGCGGGCTATCGACGAGCAGTACTTC
CASSFQRAIDEQYF
>TRBJ1-6|-|TRBV2|-
TGTGCCAGCCAATTGGGAATGGATAATTCACCCCTCCACTTT
CASQLGMDNSPLHF
>TRBJ2-1|many|TRBV6-1|-
TGTGCCAGCAGTGAGGGGTATGGTTCGGGGCCGACATCCTACAATGAGCAGTTCTTC
CASSEGYGSGPTSYNEQFF
>TRBJ2-3|-|TRBV5-1|TRBD2
TGCGCCAGCAGCCCGCACGAGCGGGGGATCACAGATACGCAGTATTTT
CASSPHERGITDTQYF
>TRBJ2-6|-|TRBV7-2|-
TGTGCCAGCAGCTTAGATAGGGATGGGGCCAACGTCCTGACTTTC
CASSLDRDGANVLTF
>TRBJ2-1|-|TRBV10-3|-
TGTGCCATCAGTGCTGGAACAGGATCCCCCTCCTACAATGAGCAGTTCTTC
CAISAGTGSPSYNEQFF
>TRBJ1-3|few|TRBV2|-
TGTGCCAGCAGTGAAGGGGGAAACACCATATATTTT
CASSEGGNTIYF
>TRBJ2-3|-|TRBV5-1|-
TGCGCCAGCAGCCCGGTTCGGGGCACAGATACGCAGTATTTT
CASSPVRGTDTQYF
>TRBJ1-5|-|TRBV6-5|TRBD1
TGTGCCAGCAGACGGGACAGAGATAGCAATCAGCCCCAGCATTTT
CASRRDRDSNQPQHF
>TRBJ1-2|-|TRBV6-5|TRBD1
TGTGCCAGCAGTTCGACAGGGTCCGACTATGGCTACACCTTC
CASSSTGSDYGYTF
>TRBJ2-1|-|TRBV5-1|TRBD2
TGCGCCAGCAGCCCCAATCCGGGACTAGGAGACAATGAGCAGTTCTTC
CASSPNPGLGDNEQFF
>TRBJ2-7|-|TRBV18|-
TGTGCCAGCTCACCACCGGAGGGACTCGGGGCCTCCGAGCAGTACTTC
CASSPPEGLGASEQYF
>TRBJ1-2|-|TRBV7-2|-
TGTGCCAGCAGCTTAGCGGGGGGGAAGTCGCTAACTTCTGGCTACACCTTC
CASSLAGGKSLTSGYTF
>TRBJ2-5|-|TRBV6-2/TRBV6-3|-
TGTGCCAGCAGTTACTCTGGGCTCTTCCAAGAGACCCAGTACTTC
CASSYSGLFQETQYF
>TRBJ2-3|few|TRBV6-2/TRBV6-3|-
TGTGCCAGCAGTTACGGGGGACTCCTCACAGATACGCAGTATTTT
CASSYGGLLTDTQYF
>TRBJ1-5|-|TRBV12-3/TRBV12-4|-
TGTGCCAGCAGCCCGCAGGGTAATCAGCCCCAGCATTTT
CASSPQGNQPQHF
>TRBJ2-1|-|TRBV9|-
TGTGCCAGCGGATTTGATAGGGATGAGCAGTTCTTC
CASGFDRDEQFF